The clone carrying this T cell receptor beta chain was counted at least ten times. Its matching antigen is unknown. This CDR3 is built from 14 residues. The trim removed 6 bases at V and 2 bases at J, leaving 4 bases unmatched. The V gene's germline CDR1 is SGHTA and CDR2 FQGNSA. The sample is drawn from a study of neurological immune-mediated disorders. Broader study findings: CDR3 amino acid sequences of expanded clones were not shared across subjects, a result suggesting private repertoires in all groups.

A single record per CDR3 protein comes from TCRdb applying MiXCR to the 5' RACE reads. The sample has almost 85,000 distinct CDR3 sequences, 2.5% to 3% seen once. Where libraries were unsorted, they were derived from 2 million PBMCs stored at -80 degrees C. The gene calls are TRBV7-2 and TRBJ1-3, with TRBD1 matching over 7 bases. The sequencing sample was made of PBMCs. The receptor comes from a woman aged 30 to 39 with multiple sclerosis. CDR3 protein: CASSKQGTGNTIYF. CDR3 DNA sequence: TGTGCCAGCAGTAAACAGGGGACTGGAAACACCATATATTTT.